This passage covers 2 T cell receptor beta chains from one sample sequenced in a study of regulatory T cells in long-lasting Graves disease. Indicated time point: persistent/refractory GD, antithyroid drugs over 5 years with positive TRAb. Preparation of the TCR library used RNA extracted from PBMCs. Arm-PCR of CDR3 regions and iRepertoire HTBI primers were the basis on which TCR beta libraries were built. TCRdb re-called the multiplex PCR reads with MiXCR, one entry per CDR3 protein. The table has over 250,000 distinct CDR3 sequences, 22% seen once. Source: peripheral blood mononuclear cells (PBMCs), taken when the disease was refractory, from a patient treated with antithyroid drugs. All receptors come from a female donor with Graves disease.

The chain has TRBV18 and TRBJ1-2; D might be TRBD1 (6 bases). Germline V gene data show CDR1 as KGHSH and CDR2 as LQKENI. The CDR3 covers 14 residues. Between the trimmed V and J ends, which lost 3 bases and 5 bases, there was a span of 13 bases. The CDR3 loop reads CASSPPDSKYGYTF. For the CDR3, the DNA is TGTGCCAGCTCACCTCCGGACAGCAAATATGGCTACACCTTC. Supplemented by reference TRBV18 and TRBJ1-2, the full variable domain reads NAGVMQNPRHLVRRRGQEARLRCSPMKGHSHVYWYRQLPEEGLKFMVYLQKENIIDESGMPKERFSAEFPKEGPSILRIQQVVRGDSAAYFCASSPPDSKYGYTFGSGTRLTVV.

This clonotype appeared many times. This chain connects TRBV4-3 to TRBJ2-7; perhaps TRBD2 as D (6 bases). Germline values: CDR1 LGHNA, CDR2 YSLEER. This CDR3 spans 15 amino acids. Trimming removed 4 bases at V and 4 bases at J, with 17 bases between. The CDR3 spells CASSRDVGGNYEQYF. The CDR3 DNA is TGCGCCAGCAGCCGCGACGTCGGAGGGAATTACGAGCAGTACTTC.